Detailed here is one T cell receptor beta chain. Its specific antigen is unknown. Base qualities are missing; no much larger clone stands one base away. This record belongs to a study of brain T cells in children with intractable seizures (TCRdb year 2021). With respect to the entire study: A NanoString immunology panel was first used to screen resected brain tissue from 40 to 60 pediatric epilepsy surgery cases for immune gene transcripts. About 70% of the 12 selected surgery cases also had pre-surgery blood sequenced, which left four cases with brain tissue only.

General findings and caveats noted by the study authors: Viral specificity was inferred solely from CDR3 sequence similarity, and the HCMV serostatus of the patients was not known. Because sequencing depth differed between pre- and post-surgery blood, the absence of clones from the pre-surgery sample may reflect undersampling.

The junction carries 5 bases between V and J, which are trimmed by 3 bases and 0 bases respectively. The CDR3 sequence holds 14 residues, the cysteine and phenylalanine included. CDR3 DNA is the only sequence kept; it has 42 bases, read in frame from the first base. The germline V gene specifies MDHEN as CDR1 and SYDVKM as CDR2. The time point label for this specimen denotes: blood from clinic visit 5 months post-surgery; TSC patient then seizure free. Surgery cases with the highest brain T cell transcript signatures were selected for TCR beta chain sequencing of brain tissue and, where available, blood. Patients had been treated with at least one anti-epileptic drug before surgery. The TCR-sequenced patients were children whose drug-resistant epilepsy was caused by tuberous sclerosis complex, focal cortical dysplasia, Rasmussen encephalitis or hemimegalencephaly. The Monarch genomic DNA purification kit was used to extract bulk genomic DNA from unsorted brain tissue and whole blood.

TCR beta chain sequences were generated from genomic DNA using the immunoSEQ assay. The source study handled its data this way. CDR3 sequences that did not begin with the conserved framework cysteine at position 104 were removed manually. To get clonality, the normalized Shannon's Diversity Index was subtracted from one, giving values from 0 (maximal diversity) to 1 (oligoclonal). Chi-squared comparison-of-proportions tests assessed whether the same CDR3 differed in frequency between samples, such as brain versus blood. Public clonotypes were identified through searches of immuneACCESS, and similarity to known antiviral clonotypes was evaluated with the VDJdb browser. TCRdb provides this immuneACCESS table in a form limited to in-frame rearrangements. Some clones are lacking; in checked studies, under half of them reflect an unresolved V gene, and why the rest are absent is not known. That table is the source of V, J and clone size, and D and trimming were worked out from the DNA. The sample table lists a few hundred thousand clones, about 94% of them with a count of one. The top ten clones comprise 5.5% to 6% of the sample.

This specimen consisted of peripheral blood, obtained approximately 5 months after surgery. The chain uses TRBV28 and TRBJ1-4; no D segment can be confidently identified. This receptor was obtained from a boy under two years old with tuberous sclerosis and intractable seizures. The nucleotide sequence is TGTGCCAGCAGTTTCGGCCCAACTAATGAAAAACTGTTTTTT. Its translation reads: CASSFGPTNEKLFF.